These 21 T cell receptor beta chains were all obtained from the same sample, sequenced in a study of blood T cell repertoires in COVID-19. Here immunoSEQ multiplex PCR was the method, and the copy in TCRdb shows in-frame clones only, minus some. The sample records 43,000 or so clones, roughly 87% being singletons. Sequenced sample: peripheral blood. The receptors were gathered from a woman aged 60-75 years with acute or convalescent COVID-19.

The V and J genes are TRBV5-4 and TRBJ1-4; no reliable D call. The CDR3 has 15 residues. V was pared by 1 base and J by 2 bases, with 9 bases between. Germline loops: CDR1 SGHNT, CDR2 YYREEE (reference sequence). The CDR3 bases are TGTGCCAGCAGCTTGAGAACAGCCACTAATGAAAAACTGTTTTTT. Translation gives CASSLRTATNEKLFF. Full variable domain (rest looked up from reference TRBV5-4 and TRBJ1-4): ETGVTQSPTHLIKTRGQQVTLRCSSQSGHNTVSWYQQALGQGPQFIFQYYREEENGRGNFPPRFSGLQFPNYSSELNVNALELDDSALYLCASSLRTATNEKLFFGSGTQLSVL.

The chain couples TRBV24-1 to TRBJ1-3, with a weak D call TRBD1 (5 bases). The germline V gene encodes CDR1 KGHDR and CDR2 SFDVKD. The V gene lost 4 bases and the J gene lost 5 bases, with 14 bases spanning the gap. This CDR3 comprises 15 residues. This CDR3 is CATSEGDLRRNTIYF. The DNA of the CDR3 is TGTGCCACCAGTGAAGGGGACTTGCGGCGAAACACCATATATTTT.

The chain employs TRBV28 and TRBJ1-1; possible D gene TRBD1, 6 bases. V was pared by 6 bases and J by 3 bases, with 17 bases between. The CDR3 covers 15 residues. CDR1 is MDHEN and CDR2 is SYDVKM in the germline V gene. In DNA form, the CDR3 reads TGTGCCAGCAGCACCCTGGACAGACAGGACACTGAAGCTTTCTTT. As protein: CASSTLDRQDTEAFF.

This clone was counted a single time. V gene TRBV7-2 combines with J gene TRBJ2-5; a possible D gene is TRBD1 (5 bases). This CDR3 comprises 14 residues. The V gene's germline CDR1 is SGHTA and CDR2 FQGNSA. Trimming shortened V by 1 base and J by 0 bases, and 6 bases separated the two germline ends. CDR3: CASSLEGNQETQYF. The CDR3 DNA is TGTGCCAGCAGCTTAGAGGGGAACCAAGAGACCCAGTACTTC.

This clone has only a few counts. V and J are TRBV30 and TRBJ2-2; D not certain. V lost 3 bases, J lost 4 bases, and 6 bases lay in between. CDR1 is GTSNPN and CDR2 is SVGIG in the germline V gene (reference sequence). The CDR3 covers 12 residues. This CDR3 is CAWRLGTGELFF. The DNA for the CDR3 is TGTGCCTGGAGACTCGGCACCGGGGAGCTGTTTTTT.

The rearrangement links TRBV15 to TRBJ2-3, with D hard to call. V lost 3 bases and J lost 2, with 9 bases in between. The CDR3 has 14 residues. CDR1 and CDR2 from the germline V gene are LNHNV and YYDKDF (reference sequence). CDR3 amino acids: CATSSPGSTDTQYF. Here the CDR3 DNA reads TGTGCCACCAGCAGCCCCGGTTCCACAGATACGCAGTATTTT.

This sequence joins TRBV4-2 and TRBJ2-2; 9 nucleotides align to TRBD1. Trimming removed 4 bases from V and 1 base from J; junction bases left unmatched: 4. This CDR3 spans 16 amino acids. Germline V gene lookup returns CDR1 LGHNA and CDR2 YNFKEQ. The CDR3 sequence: CASSPQGQGNTGELFF. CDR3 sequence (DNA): TGTGCCAGCAGCCCGCAGGGACAGGGGAACACCGGGGAGCTGTTTTTT.

CDR3 DNA sequence: TGTGCCAGCAGCACGGAGGAAAGCTCCTACAATGAGCAGTTCTTC. Its translation is CASSTEESSYNEQFF. The chain couples TRBV7-8 to TRBJ2-1, with D perhaps matching TRBD2 (5 bases). Germline loops: CDR1 SGHVS, CDR2 FQNEAQ. V gave up 5 bases and J gave up 0 bases, with 11 bases separating them. The length of the CDR3 is 15 residues.

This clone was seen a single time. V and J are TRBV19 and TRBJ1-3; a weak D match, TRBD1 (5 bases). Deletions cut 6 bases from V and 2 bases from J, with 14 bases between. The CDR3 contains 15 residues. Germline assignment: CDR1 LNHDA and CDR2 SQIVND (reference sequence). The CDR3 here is CASSPRRVTGNTIYF. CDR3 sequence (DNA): TGTGCCAGTAGCCCTCGCAGGGTAACTGGAAACACCATATATTTT.

The CDR3 nucleotides read TGTGCCAGCAGCCAAGAGATTCCCGGGGTCCGAAAAACCCAAAGCTCCTACGAGCAGTACTTC. The encoded protein is CASSQEIPGVRKTQSSYEQYF. This sequence joins TRBV14 and TRBJ2-7; D may be TRBD2 (5 bases). Trimming removed 0 bases from V and 0 bases from J, with 27 bases in between. The CDR3 extends over 21 amino acids. CDR1 is SGHDN, CDR2 FVKESK, per germline.

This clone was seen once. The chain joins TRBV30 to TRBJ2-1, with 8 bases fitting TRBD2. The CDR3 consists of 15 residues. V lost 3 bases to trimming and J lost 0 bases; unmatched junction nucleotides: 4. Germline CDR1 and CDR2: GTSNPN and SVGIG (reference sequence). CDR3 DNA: TGTGCCTGGAGGGGGAGCGGGGGCTCCTACAATGAGCAGTTCTTC. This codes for CAWRGSGGSYNEQFF.

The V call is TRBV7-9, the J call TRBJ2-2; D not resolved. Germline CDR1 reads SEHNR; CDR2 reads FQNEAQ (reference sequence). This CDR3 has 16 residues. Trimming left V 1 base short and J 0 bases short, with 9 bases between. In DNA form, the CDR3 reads TGTGCCAGCAGCTTAGTCGACAACCCGAACACCGGGGAGCTGTTTTTT. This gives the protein CASSLVDNPNTGELFF.

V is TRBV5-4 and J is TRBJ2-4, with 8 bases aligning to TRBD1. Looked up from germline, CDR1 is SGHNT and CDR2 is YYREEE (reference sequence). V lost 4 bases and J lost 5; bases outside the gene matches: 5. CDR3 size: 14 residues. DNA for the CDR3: TGTGCCAGCAGCCAGGACAGGGCCCAAAACATTCAGTACTTC. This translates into CASSQDRAQNIQYF.

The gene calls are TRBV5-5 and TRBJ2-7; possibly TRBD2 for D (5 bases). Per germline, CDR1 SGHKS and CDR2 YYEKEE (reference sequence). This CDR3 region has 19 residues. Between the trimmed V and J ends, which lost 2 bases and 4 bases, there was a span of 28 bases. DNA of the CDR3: TGTGCCAGCAGCTTCCGCCCCGGGGAAAGGGTTTTGGGTTCTTACGAGCAGTACTTC. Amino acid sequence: CASSFRPGERVLGSYEQYF.

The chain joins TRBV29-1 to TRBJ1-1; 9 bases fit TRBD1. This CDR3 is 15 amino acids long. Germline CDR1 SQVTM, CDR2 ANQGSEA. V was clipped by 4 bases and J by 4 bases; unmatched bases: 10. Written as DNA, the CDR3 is TGCAGCGTTGCTCGAGACAGGGGGATAGCCACTGAAGCTTTCTTT. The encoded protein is CSVARDRGIATEAFF. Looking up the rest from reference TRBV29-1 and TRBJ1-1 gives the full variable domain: SAVISQKPSRDICQRGTSLTIQCQVDSQVTMMFWYRQQPGQSLTLIATANQGSEATYESGFVIDKFPISRPNLTFSTLTVSNMSPEDSSIYLCSVARDRGIATEAFFGQGTRLTVV.

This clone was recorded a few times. The CDR3 nucleotides are TGTGCCAGCTCACCATACCAGGGTAGTTCACCCCTCCACTTT. Its translation: CASSPYQGSSPLHF. This chain joins TRBV18 and TRBJ1-6; D is perhaps TRBD1 (5 bases). Trimming left V 2 bases short and J 9 bases short, with 11 bases between. The V gene's germline CDR1 is KGHSH and CDR2 LQKENI. The CDR3 runs to 14 residues.

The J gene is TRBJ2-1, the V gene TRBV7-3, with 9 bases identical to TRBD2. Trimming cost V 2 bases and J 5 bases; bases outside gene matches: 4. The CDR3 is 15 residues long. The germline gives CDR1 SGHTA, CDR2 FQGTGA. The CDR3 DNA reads TGTGCCAGCAGCTTAGAGCGGGGGGTACACAATGAGCAGTTCTTC. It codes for CASSLERGVHNEQFF.

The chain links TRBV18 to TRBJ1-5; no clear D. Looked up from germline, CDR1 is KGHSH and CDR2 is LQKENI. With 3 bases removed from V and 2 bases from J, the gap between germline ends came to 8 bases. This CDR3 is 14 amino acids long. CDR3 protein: CASSPAVGNQPQHF. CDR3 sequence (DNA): TGTGCCAGCTCACCGGCTGTGGGCAATCAGCCCCAGCATTTT.

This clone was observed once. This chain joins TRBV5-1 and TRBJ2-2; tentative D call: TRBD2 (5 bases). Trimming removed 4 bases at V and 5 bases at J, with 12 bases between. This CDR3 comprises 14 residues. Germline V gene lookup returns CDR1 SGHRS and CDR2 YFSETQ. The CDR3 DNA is TGCGCCAGCAGCCCTGAAGGCGGGACCGGGGAGCTGTTTTTT. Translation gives CASSPEGGTGELFF.

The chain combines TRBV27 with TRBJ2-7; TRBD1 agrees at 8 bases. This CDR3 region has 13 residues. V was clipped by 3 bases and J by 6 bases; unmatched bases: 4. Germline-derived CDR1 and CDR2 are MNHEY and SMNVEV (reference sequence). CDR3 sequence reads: CASSFGQGSEQYF. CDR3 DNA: TGTGCCAGCAGTTTCGGACAGGGATCCGAGCAGTACTTC.

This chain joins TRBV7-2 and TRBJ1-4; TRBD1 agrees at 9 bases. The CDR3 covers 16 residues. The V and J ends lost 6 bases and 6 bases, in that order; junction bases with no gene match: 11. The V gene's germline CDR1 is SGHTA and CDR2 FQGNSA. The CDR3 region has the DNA TGTGCCAGCAGGCCACCAACAGGGGGCAATGATGAAAAACTGTTTTTT. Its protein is CASRPPTGGNDEKLFF.